This TCR beta chain is drawn from a study of neurological immune-mediated disorders. Using its own MiXCR run on the 5' RACE reads, TCRdb lists one record per CDR3 protein. The sample comprises 50,000 to 60,000 distinct CDR3 sequences, 3% to 4.5% of which are singletons, and about 2% rests with the top ten. This clonotype has ten or more counts. V trimming: 4 bases; J trimming: 9 bases; junction bases outside the gene matches: 9. The CDR3 loop spans 13 amino acids. Germline CDR1 is SGHRS and CDR2 is YFSETQ. This chain links TRBV5-1 with TRBJ2-7, with 8 bases aligning to TRBD1. The sequence derives from a woman aged 40 to 49 with multiple sclerosis. The specimen sequenced was CD4+ T cells from blood. CDR3 loop: CASSEGQELGQYF. CDR3 coding DNA: TGCGCCAGCAGCGAGGGACAGGAGCTAGGGCAGTACTTC. The full variable domain, rest sourced from reference TRBV5-1 and TRBJ2-7, is KAGVTQTPRYLIKTRGQQVTLSCSPISGHRSVSWYQQTPGQGLQFLFEYFSETQRNKGNFPGRFSGRQFSNSRSEMNVSTLELGDSALYLCASSEGQELGQYFGPGTRLTVT.